Sequencing of this TCR beta chain was carried out in a study of identical twins (dated by TCRdb to 2016 to 2018). Notes on the research overall: To test whether fetal clonotypes persist, the study used deep sequencing on TCR alpha and beta repertoires from monozygotic twins, unrelated adults of various ages, and cord blood. Replicate twin experiments were performed at different times using different library preparation protocols to rule out contamination.

All donors were healthy Caucasians. Libraries were built with 5' RACE. The sequencing machine was an Illumina HiSeq 2000. A universal primer binding site was added through template switching, and the final cDNA carried a unique molecular identifier so that TCR cDNA molecules could be counted accurately. Specific primers in the conserved constant-segment region were used to synthesize first-strand cDNA for the TCR alpha and beta chains. To control for contamination, every cDNA library was double barcoded, receiving both a SMART-Mk sample barcode and Illumina barcodes. Two successive PCR steps introduced TruSeq adapter sequences along with Illumina sample barcodes. TCR alpha and beta cDNA libraries were sequenced on the Illumina HiSeq platform with custom primers. From the authors' description of their analysis: Raw reads were processed with MiGEC to extract unique molecular identifiers, and MiXCR was used to determine CDR3 positions. Recombination models were inferred per individual with the repgenHMM and IGoR tools using an EM algorithm. The analysis of shared clonotypes was done with the tcR package in R, with sharing normalized by the product of cloneset sizes. To study raw recombination without the effects of thymic and clonal selection, out-of-frame nonproductive sequences were analyzed. Clones were called with MiXCR by TCRdb after fastp trimmed the public reads at Q25, and only in-frame beta chains were retained. Rows merge per CDR3 protein into single entries with the most common DNA and genes. TCRdb, rather than the study authors, made the V and J calls. A total of about 1.7 million distinct CDR3 sequences appear in this sample, about 30% of them only once. The top ten clones comprise about 0.27% of the sample.

This clonotype was counted only a few times. What this receptor recognizes is not known. No much larger clone is present one base from it, and per-base qualities are unavailable. The investigation overall reported the following: Invariant T cells such as MAIT and iNKT could partly confound zero-insertion analyses, although diverse VJ usage argued against such confounding for most clonotypes. Recombination models systematically underestimated out-of-frame TCR alpha sharing in monozygotic twins but agreed with sharing between unrelated individuals. Excess twin sharing in beta out-of-frame sequences was weaker because fewer shared sequences lowered the signal-to-noise ratio. Compared with coincidental sharing between unrelated individuals, an excess of low generation-probability sequences was observed among out-of-frame TCR alpha sequences shared between twins. Conclusions relied on cross-sectional statistical analysis, since the same donors could not be followed over many years. Fewer insertions were carried by abundant cord blood beta clonotypes, a similar but weaker trend appeared in young adult naive repertoires, and no such trend appeared in memory repertoires.

This receptor was identified in a newborn girl in good health. The sequenced sample was cord blood.

The CDR3 sequence is CASSLRTGESPLHF. The nucleotide sequence is TGCGCCAGCAGCTTGAGGACAGGGGAATCACCCCTCCACTTT. The rearrangement joined TRBV5-1 to TRBJ1-6; 9 bases in between match TRBD1. Based on the germline V gene, the CDR1 and CDR2 sequences are SGHRS and YFSETQ. The CDR3 contains 14 residues, cysteine and phenylalanine counted. The kept DNA is CDR3 alone, 42 bases in frame from the first base. Ends trimmed: V by 1 base, J by 10 bases; bases unmatched to a gene: 3.